The rows below give T cell receptor beta chains drawn from one sample of a study of T cells in Graves' hyperthyroidism and ophthalmopathy. Each CDR3 protein gets one entry after TCRdb re-called the multiplex PCR reads with MiXCR. The sample has about 370,000 distinct CDR3 sequences, over 12% seen once. The specimen sequenced was blood. Every receptor here comes from a woman between 55 and 75 years old with Graves' ophthalmopathy. CDR3s include the opening cysteine and the closing phenylalanine or tryptophan. D genes are given only for firm matches. For some rows the clone size is stated as once, few or many, or as a class when expanded; others skip it.

>TRBJ1-4|NA|TRBV7-9|NA
TGTGCCAGCAGCTTTGAGGATAATGAAAAACTGTTTTTT
CASSFEDNEKLFF
>TRBJ2-2|NA|TRBV11-3|NA
TGTGCCAGCAGCGACCCGTGGGGGCCGAACACCGGGGAGCTGTTTTTT
CASSDPWGPNTGELFF
>TRBJ2-1|many|TRBV28|NA
TGTGCCAGCAGGCAAGAGGGGGAGGTCTCCTACAATGAGCAGTTCTTC
CASRQEGEVSYNEQFF
>TRBJ2-3|few|TRBV5-4|NA
TGTGCCAGCAGCCTAGGGGGACCAAAGTCCACAGATACGCAGTATTTT
CASSLGGPKSTDTQYF
>TRBJ2-7|many|TRBV20-1|TRBD2
TGCAGTGCTAGTGGGGTAGCGGGACCTTTGCGGAACGAGCAGTACTTC
CSASGVAGPLRNEQYF
>TRBJ2-2|NA|TRBV27|TRBD2
TGTGCCAGCAGCCATCGGGGGGGCGGGGAGCTGTTTTTT
CASSHRGGGELFF
>TRBJ2-7|NA|TRBV28|TRBD1
TGTGCCAGCAGTAGGACAGGGCAGGACTACGAGCAGTACTTC
CASSRTGQDYEQYF
>TRBJ2-5|many|TRBV11-1|NA
TGTGCCAGCAGCCTGGCCGGGACGGACCAAGAGACCCAGTACTTC
CASSLAGTDQETQYF
>TRBJ2-7|NA|TRBV29-1|TRBD1
TGCAGCGTCTTGGGGGCTTTGGGACAGGGTTCTTTTGAGCAGTACTTC
CSVLGALGQGSFEQYF
>TRBJ1-1|few|TRBV20-1|TRBD1
TGCAGTGCTAGGGGGTTAGGGGGCCGGAACACTGAAGCTTTCTTT
CSARGLGGRNTEAFF
>TRBJ2-3|NA|TRBV5-1|NA
TGCGCCGGCAGCAGGGACGGGGCCAAAGTAGATACGCAGTATTTT
CAGSRDGAKVDTQYF
>TRBJ2-1|many|TRBV12-3/TRBV12-4|NA
TGTGCCAGCACCCCCGGGCGCCGCTCCTACAATGAGCAGTTCTTC
CASTPGRRSYNEQFF
>TRBJ2-4|many|TRBV6-5|NA
TGTGCCAGCAGTCCCACCGGGGAGGCCAAAAACATTCAGTACTTC
CASSPTGEAKNIQYF
>TRBJ1-3|many|TRBV30|NA
TGTGCCTGGAGTATAGGACTTAACTCTGGAAACACCATATATTTT
CAWSIGLNSGNTIYF
>TRBJ2-7|NA|TRBV29-1|NA
TGCAGCGTTGAAGACGGAAGCTCCTACGAGCAGTACTTC
CSVEDGSSYEQYF
>TRBJ2-7|NA|TRBV3-1|TRBD2
TGTGCCAGCAGCCAATTTAGCGGGAACTACGAGCAGTACTTC
CASSQFSGNYEQYF
>TRBJ1-5|many|TRBV5-8|NA
TGTGCCAGCAGCTCCCTGGGCAGACAGCCCCAGCATTTT
CASSSLGRQPQHF
>TRBJ2-3|few|TRBV4-1|TRBD1
TGCGCCAGCAGCACACCGGGACAGGGTACAGATACGCAGTATTTT
CASSTPGQGTDTQYF
>TRBJ1-5|many|TRBV20-1|TRBD1
TGCAGTGCTAGAGATCCCCAGGGGGTAGGTCAGCCCCAGCATTTT
CSARDPQGVGQPQHF
>TRBJ2-7|NA|TRBV30|NA
TGTGCCTGGAAGGGGGGCCACGAGCAGTACTTC
CAWKGGHEQYF
>TRBJ2-7|many|TRBV28|NA
TGTGCCAGCAGTTTATATCGGACAGCTACCTACGGGCAGTACTTC
CASSLYRTATYGQYF
>TRBJ2-2|NA|TRBV20-1|NA
TGCAGTGCTAGAGACGGGCTAGTTAGCACCGGGGAGCTGTTTTTT
CSARDGLVSTGELFF
>TRBJ2-7|few|TRBV5-1|TRBD1
TGCGCCAGCAGCTTAGACAGGGGCAACGAGCAGTACTTC
CASSLDRGNEQYF
>TRBJ2-4|few|TRBV6-1|NA
TGTGCCAGTTACATGGGGGGTACTTCTGCCAAAAACATTCAGTACTTC
CASYMGGTSAKNIQYF
>TRBJ1-2|many|TRBV5-6|NA
TGTGCCAGCAGCACGACAGGATACTATGGCTACACCTTC
CASSTTGYYGYTF
>TRBJ2-1|few|TRBV7-8|TRBD2
TGTGCCAGCAGCTTAGGTCTGCGGGAGGTAAAGTTCTTC
CASSLGLREVKFF
>TRBJ2-1|NA|TRBV7-6|NA
TGTGCCAGCAGCCAATTAGCGCTGGTAAACAATGAGCAGTTCTTC
CASSQLALVNNEQFF